This T cell receptor beta chain came from a study of T cell repertoires and leukemia-associated antigens. Whole-study context: Effective reads per sample ranged from roughly 3.3 to 5.5 million. General observations from the study: The four groups had similar numbers of Vbeta, Jbeta genes and CDR3s. Specificity and function of the expanded clones need further investigation.

TCRdb used MiXCR to reprocess the 5' RACE reads, holding one entry per CDR3 protein. This sample has roughly 10,000 distinct CDR3 sequences, with roughly 40% found just once. This CDR3 has 12 residues. From germline, CDR1 is SGHTA and CDR2 FQGNSA. CD3+ T cells were rested overnight without fetal bovine serum. Notes on this clonotype: Its matching antigen is unknown. A read error may account for a junction end that differs from germline.

This TCR derives from a female donor in good health. V usage is TRBV7-2 and J usage is TRBJ2-1; no reliable D call. The specimen sequenced was CD3+ T cells sorted from blood and cultured. The CDR3 here is CASSIVLNEQSF. DNA for the CDR3: TGTGCCAGCAGCATAGTGTTGAATGAGCAGTCCTTC.